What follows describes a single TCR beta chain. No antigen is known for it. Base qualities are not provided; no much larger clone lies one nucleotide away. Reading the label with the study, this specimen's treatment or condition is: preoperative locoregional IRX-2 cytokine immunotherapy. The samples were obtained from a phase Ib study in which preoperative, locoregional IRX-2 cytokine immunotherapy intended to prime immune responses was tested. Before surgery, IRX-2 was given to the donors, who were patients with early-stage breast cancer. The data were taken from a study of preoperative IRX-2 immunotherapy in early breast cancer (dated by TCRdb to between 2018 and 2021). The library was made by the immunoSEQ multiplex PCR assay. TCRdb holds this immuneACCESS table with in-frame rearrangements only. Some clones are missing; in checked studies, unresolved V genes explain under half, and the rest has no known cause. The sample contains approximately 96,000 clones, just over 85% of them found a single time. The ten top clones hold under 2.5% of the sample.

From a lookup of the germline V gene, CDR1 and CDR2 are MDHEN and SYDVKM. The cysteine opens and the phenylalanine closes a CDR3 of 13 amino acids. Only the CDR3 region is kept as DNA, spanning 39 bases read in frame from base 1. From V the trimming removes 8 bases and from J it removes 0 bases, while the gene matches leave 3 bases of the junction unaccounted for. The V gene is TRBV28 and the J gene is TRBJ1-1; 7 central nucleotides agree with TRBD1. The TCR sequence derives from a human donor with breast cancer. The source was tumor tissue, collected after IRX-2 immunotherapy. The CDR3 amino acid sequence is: CASGGQMNTEAFF. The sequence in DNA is TGTGCCAGCGGGGGACAGATGAACACTGAAGCTTTCTTT.